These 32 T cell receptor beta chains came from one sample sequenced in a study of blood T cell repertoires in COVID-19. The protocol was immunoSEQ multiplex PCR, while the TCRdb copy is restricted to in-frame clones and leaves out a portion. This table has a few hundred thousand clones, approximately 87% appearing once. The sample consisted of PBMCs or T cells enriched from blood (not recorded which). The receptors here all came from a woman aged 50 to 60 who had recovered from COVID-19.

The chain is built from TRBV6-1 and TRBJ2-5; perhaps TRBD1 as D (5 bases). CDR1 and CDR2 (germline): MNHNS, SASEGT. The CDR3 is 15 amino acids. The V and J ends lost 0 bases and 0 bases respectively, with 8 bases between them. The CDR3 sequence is CASSEAGVYQETQYF. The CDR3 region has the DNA TGTGCCAGCAGTGAAGCAGGGGTTTACCAAGAGACCCAGTACTTC.

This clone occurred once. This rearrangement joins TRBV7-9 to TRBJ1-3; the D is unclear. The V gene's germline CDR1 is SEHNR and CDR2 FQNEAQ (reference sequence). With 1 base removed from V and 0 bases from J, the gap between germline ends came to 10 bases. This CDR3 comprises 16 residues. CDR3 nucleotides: TGTGCCAGCAGCTTAGGTCCGGTCCGCTCTGGAAACACCATATATTTT. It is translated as CASSLGPVRSGNTIYF.

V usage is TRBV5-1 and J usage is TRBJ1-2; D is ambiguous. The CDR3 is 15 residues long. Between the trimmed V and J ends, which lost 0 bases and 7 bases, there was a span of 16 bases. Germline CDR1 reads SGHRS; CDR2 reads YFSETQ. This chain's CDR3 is CASSLAGRERGGYTF. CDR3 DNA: TGCGCCAGCAGCTTGGCCGGTAGGGAGAGAGGTGGCTACACCTTC.

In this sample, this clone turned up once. The CDR3 here is CASSRSGAGGNEQYF. CDR3 in DNA: TGTGCCAGCAGTCGTAGCGGGGCCGGGGGGAACGAGCAGTACTTC. This chain links TRBV28 with TRBJ2-7, with 8 bases matching TRBD2. V lost 5 bases and J lost 5; bases outside the gene matches: 11. The CDR3 covers 15 residues. Germline V CDR1 and CDR2: MDHEN, SYDVKM.

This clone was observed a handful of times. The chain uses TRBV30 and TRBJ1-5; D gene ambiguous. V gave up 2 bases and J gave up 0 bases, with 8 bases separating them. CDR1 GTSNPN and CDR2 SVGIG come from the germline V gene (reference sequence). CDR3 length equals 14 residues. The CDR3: CAWSNNYSNQPQHF. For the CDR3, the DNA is TGTGCCTGGAGTAACAATTATAGCAATCAGCCCCAGCATTTT.

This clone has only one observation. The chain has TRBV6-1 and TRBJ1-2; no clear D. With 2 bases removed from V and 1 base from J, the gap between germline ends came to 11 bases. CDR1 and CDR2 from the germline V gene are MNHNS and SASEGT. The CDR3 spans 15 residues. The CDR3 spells CASSEMAALNYGYTF. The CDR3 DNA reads TGTGCCAGCAGTGAAATGGCGGCTCTTAACTATGGCTACACCTTC.

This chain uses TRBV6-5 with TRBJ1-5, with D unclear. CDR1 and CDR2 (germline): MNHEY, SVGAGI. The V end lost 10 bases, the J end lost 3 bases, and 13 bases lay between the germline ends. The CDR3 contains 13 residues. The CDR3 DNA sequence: TGTGCCACGTTCCGGGGAGACAATCAGCCCCAGCATTTT. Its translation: CATFRGDNQPQHF.

This chain's CDR3 is CASSASSYEQYF. Here the CDR3 DNA reads TGTGCCAGCAGCGCGAGCTCCTACGAGCAGTACTTC. This sequence joins TRBV27 and TRBJ2-7; D not certain. CDR3 size: 12 residues. V was pared by 6 bases and J by 0 bases, with 6 bases between. Per the germline V gene, CDR1 is MNHEY and CDR2 is SMNVEV (reference sequence).

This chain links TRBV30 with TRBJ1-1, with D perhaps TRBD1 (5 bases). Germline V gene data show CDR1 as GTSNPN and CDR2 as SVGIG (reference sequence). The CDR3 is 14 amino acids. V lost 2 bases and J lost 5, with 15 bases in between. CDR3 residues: CAWSWGRVGTEAFF. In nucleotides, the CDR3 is TGTGCCTGGAGTTGGGGCAGGGTGGGTACTGAAGCTTTCTTT.

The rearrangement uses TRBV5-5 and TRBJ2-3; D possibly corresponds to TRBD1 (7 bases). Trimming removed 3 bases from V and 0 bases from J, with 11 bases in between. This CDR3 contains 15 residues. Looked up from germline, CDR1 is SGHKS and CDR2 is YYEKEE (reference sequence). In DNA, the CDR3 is TGTGCCAGCAGCTCAGGGGGGTCTAGCACAGATACGCAGTATTTT. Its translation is CASSSGGSSTDTQYF.

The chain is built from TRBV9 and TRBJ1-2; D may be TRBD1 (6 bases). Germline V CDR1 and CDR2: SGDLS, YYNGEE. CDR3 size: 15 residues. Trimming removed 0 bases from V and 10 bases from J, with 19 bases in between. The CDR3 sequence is CASSVAEGTSVDYTF. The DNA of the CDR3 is TGTGCCAGCAGCGTAGCTGAGGGGACATCAGTTGACTACACCTTC.

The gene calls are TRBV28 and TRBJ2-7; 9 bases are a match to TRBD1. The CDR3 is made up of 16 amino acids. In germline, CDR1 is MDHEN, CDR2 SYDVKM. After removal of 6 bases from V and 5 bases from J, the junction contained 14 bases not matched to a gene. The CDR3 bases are TGTGCCAGCAGGCAGATTACCGGGACAGGGATCCACGAGCAGTACTTC. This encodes CASRQITGTGIHEQYF.

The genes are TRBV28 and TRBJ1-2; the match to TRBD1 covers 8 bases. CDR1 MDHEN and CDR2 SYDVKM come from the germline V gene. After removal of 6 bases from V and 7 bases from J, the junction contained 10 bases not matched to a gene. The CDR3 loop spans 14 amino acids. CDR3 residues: CASSRLQGASGYTF. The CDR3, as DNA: TGTGCCAGCAGCCGACTTCAGGGGGCGAGTGGCTACACCTTC.

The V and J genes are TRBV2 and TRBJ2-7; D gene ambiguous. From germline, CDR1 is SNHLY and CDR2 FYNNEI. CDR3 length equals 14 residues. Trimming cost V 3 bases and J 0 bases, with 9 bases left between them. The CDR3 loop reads CASSDFGTSYEQYF. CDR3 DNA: TGTGCCAGCAGTGATTTTGGCACCTCCTACGAGCAGTACTTC. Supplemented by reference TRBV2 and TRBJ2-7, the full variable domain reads EPEVTQTPSHQVTQMGQEVILRCVPISNHLYFYWYRQILGQKVEFLVSFYNNEISEKSEIFDDQFSVERPDGSNFTLKIRSTKLEDSAMYFCASSDFGTSYEQYFGPGTRLTVT.

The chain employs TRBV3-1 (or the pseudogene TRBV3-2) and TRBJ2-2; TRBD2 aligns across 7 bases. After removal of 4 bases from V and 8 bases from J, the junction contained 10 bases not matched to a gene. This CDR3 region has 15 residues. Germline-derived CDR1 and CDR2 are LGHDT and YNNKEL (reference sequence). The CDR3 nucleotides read TGTGCCAGCAGCCTGACCTGGGGGGGATCGGGGGAGCTGTTTTTT. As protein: CASSLTWGGSGELFF.

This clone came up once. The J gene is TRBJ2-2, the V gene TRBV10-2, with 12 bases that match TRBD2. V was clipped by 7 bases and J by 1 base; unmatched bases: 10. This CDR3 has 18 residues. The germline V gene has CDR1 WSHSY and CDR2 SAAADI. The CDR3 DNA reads TGCGCCAGCATTCCTACAACGACTAGCGGGGGGAACACCGGGGAGCTGTTTTTT. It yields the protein CASIPTTTSGGNTGELFF.

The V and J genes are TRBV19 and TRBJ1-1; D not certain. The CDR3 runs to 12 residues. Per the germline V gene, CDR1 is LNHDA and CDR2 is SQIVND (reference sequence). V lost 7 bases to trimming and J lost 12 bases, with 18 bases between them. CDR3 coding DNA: TGTGCCAGTACTTTCGAGGGCGGGTTTCCTTTCTTT. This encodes CASTFEGGFPFF. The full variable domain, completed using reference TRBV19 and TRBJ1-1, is DGGITQSPKYLFRKEGQNVTLSCEQNLNHDAMYWYRQDPGQGLRLIYYSQIVNDFQKGDIAEGYSVSREKKESFPLTVTSAQKNPTAFYLCASTFEGGFPFFGQGTRLTVV.

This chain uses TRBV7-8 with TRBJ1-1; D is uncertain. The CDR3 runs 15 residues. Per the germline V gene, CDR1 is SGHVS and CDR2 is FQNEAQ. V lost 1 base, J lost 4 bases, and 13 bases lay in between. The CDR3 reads CASSLGYSRPTEAFF. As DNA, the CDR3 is TGTGCCAGCAGCTTAGGGTACAGTCGGCCCACTGAAGCTTTCTTT. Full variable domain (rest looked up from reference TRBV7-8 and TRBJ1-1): GAGVSQSPRYKVAKRGQDVALRCDPISGHVSLFWYQQALGQGPEFLTYFQNEAQLDKSGLPSDRFFAERPEGSVSTLKIQRTQQEDSAVYLCASSLGYSRPTEAFFGQGTRLTVV.

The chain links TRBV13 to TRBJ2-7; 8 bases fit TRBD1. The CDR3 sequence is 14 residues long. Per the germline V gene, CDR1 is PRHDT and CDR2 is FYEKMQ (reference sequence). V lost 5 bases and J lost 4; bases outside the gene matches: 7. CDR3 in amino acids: CASSRTGLLYEQYF. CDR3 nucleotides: TGTGCCAGCAGCCGGACAGGGCTCCTTTACGAGCAGTACTTC.

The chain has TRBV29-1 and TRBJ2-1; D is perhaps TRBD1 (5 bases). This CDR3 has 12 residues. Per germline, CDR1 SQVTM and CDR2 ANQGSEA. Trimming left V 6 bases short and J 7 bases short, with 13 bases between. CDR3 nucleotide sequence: TGCAGCGTCCAAAAAACAGGTAATGAGCAGTTCTTC. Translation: CSVQKTGNEQFF.

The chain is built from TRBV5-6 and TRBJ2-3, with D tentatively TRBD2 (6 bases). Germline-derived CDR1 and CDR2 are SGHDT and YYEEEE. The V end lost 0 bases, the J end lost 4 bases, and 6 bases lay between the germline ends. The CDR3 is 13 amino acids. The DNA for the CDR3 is TGTGCCAGCAGCTTGGGGGGGGCAGATACGCAGTATTTT. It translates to CASSLGGADTQYF.

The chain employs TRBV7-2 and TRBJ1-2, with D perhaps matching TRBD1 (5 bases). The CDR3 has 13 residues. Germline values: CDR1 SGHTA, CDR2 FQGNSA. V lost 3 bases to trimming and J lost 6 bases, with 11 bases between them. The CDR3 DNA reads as TGTGCCAGCAGCTTGCGGGGGGTAGATGGCTACACCTTC. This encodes CASSLRGVDGYTF.

The CDR3 loop is CASSPGRQSEPLHF. The CDR3 DNA reads as TGTGCCAGCTCACCCGGCAGGCAAAGTGAACCCCTCCACTTT. The chain employs TRBV18 and TRBJ1-6; no firm D call. Germline V CDR1 and CDR2: KGHSH, LQKENI. V was trimmed by 3 bases and J by 12 bases, leaving 15 bases between them. The CDR3 covers 14 residues.

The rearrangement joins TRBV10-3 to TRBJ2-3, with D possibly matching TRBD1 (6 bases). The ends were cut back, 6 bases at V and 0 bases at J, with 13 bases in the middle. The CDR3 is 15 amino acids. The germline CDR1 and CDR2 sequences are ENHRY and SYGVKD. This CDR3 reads CAIREKGVSTDTQYF. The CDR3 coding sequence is TGTGCCATCAGAGAAAAGGGGGTTAGCACAGATACGCAGTATTTT.

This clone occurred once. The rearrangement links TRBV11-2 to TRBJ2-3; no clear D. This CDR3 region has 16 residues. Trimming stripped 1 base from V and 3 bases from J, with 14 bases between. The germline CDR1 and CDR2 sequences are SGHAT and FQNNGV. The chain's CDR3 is CASSLAGLGITDTQYF. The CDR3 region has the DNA TGTGCCAGCAGCTTAGCAGGTTTGGGCATTACAGATACGCAGTATTTT.

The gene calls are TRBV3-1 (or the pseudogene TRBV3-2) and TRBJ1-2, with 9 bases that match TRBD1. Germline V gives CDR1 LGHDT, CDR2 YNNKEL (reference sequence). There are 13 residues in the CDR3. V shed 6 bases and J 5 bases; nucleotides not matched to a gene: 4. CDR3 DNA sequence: TGTGCCAGCAGTGGAGGACAGGGGTATGGCTACACCTTC. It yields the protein CASSGGQGYGYTF.

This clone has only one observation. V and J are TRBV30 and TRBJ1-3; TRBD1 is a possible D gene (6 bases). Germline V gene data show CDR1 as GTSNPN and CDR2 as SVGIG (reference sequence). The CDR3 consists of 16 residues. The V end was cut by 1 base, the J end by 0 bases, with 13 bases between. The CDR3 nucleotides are TGTGCCTGGAGTGACGGGACACTTCACTCTGGAAACACCATATATTTT. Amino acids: CAWSDGTLHSGNTIYF. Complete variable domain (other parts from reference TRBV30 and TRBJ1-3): SQTIHQWPATLVQPVGSPLSLECTVEGTSNPNLYWYRQAAGRGLQLLFYSVGIGQISSEVPQNLSASRPQDRQFILSSKKLLLSDSGFYLCAWSDGTLHSGNTIYFGEGSWLTVV.

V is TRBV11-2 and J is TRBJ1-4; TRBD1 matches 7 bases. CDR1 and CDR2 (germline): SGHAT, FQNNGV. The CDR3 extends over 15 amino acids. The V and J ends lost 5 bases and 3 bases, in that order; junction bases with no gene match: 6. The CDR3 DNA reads TGTGCCAGCAGCCAAACCGGGACAGCTAATGAAAAACTGTTTTTT. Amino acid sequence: CASSQTGTANEKLFF.

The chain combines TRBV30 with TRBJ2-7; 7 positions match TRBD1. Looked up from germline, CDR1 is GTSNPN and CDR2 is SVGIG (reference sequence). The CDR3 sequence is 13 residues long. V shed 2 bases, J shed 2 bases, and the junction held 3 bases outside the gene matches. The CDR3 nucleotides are TGTGCCTGGAGTCGGGACAGTACCTACGAGCAGTACTTC. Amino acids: CAWSRDSTYEQYF.

The chain's CDR3 is CASSPADRGNTEAFF. DNA of the CDR3: TGTGCCAGCAGTCCGGCGGACAGGGGAAACACTGAAGCTTTCTTT. V and J are TRBV28 and TRBJ1-1; 9 bases are a match to TRBD1. This CDR3 has 15 residues. In germline, CDR1 is MDHEN, CDR2 SYDVKM. Trimming removed 5 bases from V and 2 bases from J; junction bases left unmatched: 6. The whole variable domain, filled in from reference TRBV28 and TRBJ1-1, reads DVKVTQSSRYLVKRTGEKVFLECVQDMDHENMFWYRQDPGLGLRLIYFSYDVKMKEKGDIPEGYSVSREKKERFSLILESASTNQTSMYLCASSPADRGNTEAFFGQGTRLTVV.

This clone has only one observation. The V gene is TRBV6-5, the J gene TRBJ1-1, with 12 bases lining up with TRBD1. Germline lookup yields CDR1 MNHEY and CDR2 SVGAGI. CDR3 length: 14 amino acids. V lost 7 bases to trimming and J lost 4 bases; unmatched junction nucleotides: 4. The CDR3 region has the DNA TGTGCCAGCATACCGGGACAGGGGGCCACTGAAGCTTTCTTT. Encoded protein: CASIPGQGATEAFF.

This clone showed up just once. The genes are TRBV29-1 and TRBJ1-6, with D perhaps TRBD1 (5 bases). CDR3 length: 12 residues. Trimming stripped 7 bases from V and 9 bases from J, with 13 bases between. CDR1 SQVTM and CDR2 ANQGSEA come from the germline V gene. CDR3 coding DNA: TGCAGCGGGTTGGAACAGGTTTCACCCCTCCACTTT. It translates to CSGLEQVSPLHF. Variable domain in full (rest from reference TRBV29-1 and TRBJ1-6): SAVISQKPSRDICQRGTSLTIQCQVDSQVTMMFWYRQQPGQSLTLIATANQGSEATYESGFVIDKFPISRPNLTFSTLTVSNMSPEDSSIYLCSGLEQVSPLHFGNGTRLTVT.